This is a list of T cell receptor beta chains from one sample in a study of T cell repertoires in cytomegalovirus infection. A single record per CDR3 protein comes from TCRdb applying MiXCR to the reads. The sample lists 680,000 or so distinct CDR3 sequences; around 30% were seen once. No antigen has been assigned to these receptors. Source: cultured PBMCs, taken from culture after CMV antigen stimulation. Every receptor here comes from a human donor in good health (CMV status not recorded). Some clones in this sample may be carry-over from other donors' samples. Both conserved end residues are part of each CDR3. A D gene is named only where the DNA matches it firmly. Not every row has a clone size; where given, it reads once, few, many or a size class.

clone_size d_call j_call v_call cdr3_aa cdr3_nt
. TRBD1 TRBJ2-1 TRBV7-7 CASSLRRRGTGPDNEQFF TGTGCCAGCAGCTTAAGGAGACGCGGGACAGGGCCAGACAATGAGCAGTTCTTC
. . TRBJ2-3 TRBV6-1 CASSDDPGTTDTQYF TGTGCCAGCAGCGACGACCCTGGGACAACAGATACGCAGTATTTT
once TRBD1 TRBJ1-5 TRBV2 CASSPRQGPTNQPQHF TGTGCCAGCAGTCCTCGACAGGGCCCAACCAATCAGCCCCAGCATTTT
many . TRBJ2-3 TRBV7-2 CASGEGGDTQYF TGTGCCAGCGGCGAGGGTGGAGATACGCAGTATTTT
. . TRBJ2-1 TRBV4-1 CASSQDRGSRYNEQFF TGCGCCAGCAGCCAAGATAGGGGTTCCAGGTACAATGAGCAGTTCTTC
few TRBD2 TRBJ2-7 TRBV12-3/TRBV12-4 CASSLAQGTGGSSEQYF TGTGCCAGCAGTTTAGCGCAAGGGACGGGGGGGTCTAGCGAGCAGTACTTC
few . TRBJ1-2 TRBV7-6 CASRPRGANGYTF TGTGCCAGCAGACCGCGGGGGGCGAATGGCTACACCTTC
. TRBD1 TRBJ2-3 TRBV28 CASSAGQAPDTQYF TGTGCCAGCAGTGCGGGACAGGCGCCAGATACGCAGTATTTT
. TRBD1 TRBJ1-2 TRBV6-6 CASSYSPGQGANGYTF TGTGCCAGCAGTTACTCGCCGGGACAGGGGGCTAATGGCTACACCTTC
. TRBD2 TRBJ2-3 TRBV7-2 CASSLEGLAGDTQYF TGTGCCAGCAGCTTAGAGGGACTAGCGGGGGATACGCAGTATTTT
once . TRBJ2-3 TRBV6-1 CASSPRQGIGTDTQYF TGTGCCAGCAGTCCGAGGCAGGGGATCGGCACAGATACGCAGTATTTT
. . TRBJ2-7 TRBV6-5 CASSPARGSYEQYF TGTGCCAGCAGCCCCGCCAGGGGATCCTACGAGCAGTACTTC
. TRBD2 TRBJ2-1 TRBV20-1 CSANPSGSLSEQFF TGCAGTGCTAACCCTAGCGGGAGCCTCAGTGAGCAGTTCTTC
. . TRBJ2-4 TRBV7-8 CASSTRKEKNIQYF TGTGCCAGCAGTACCCGAAAAGAAAAAAACATTCAGTACTTC
. TRBD1 TRBJ1-1 TRBV7-6 CASSLVSVRGTEAFF TGTGCCAGCAGCTTAGTAAGCGTCAGGGGGACTGAAGCTTTCTTT
. TRBD1 TRBJ1-6 TRBV27 CASSFLQQGRSPLHF TGTGCCAGCAGTTTCCTCCAACAGGGGAGGTCACCCCTCCACTTT
few TRBD1 TRBJ2-4 TRBV10-3 CAISEQGRGQNIQYF TGTGCCATCAGTGAACAGGGGAGAGGTCAAAACATTCAGTACTTC
. . TRBJ2-1 TRBV7-4 CASSDRSGTTQHKNEQFF TGTGCCAGCAGCGATCGATCCGGGACCACCCAACACAAGAATGAGCAGTTCTTC
. . TRBJ2-7 TRBV4-3 CASSQERGQDEQYF TGCGCCAGCAGCCAAGAACGTGGTCAGGACGAGCAGTACTTC
. . TRBJ1-1 TRBV6-2/TRBV6-3 CASSYPYTEAFF TGTGCCAGCAGTTACCCCTACACTGAAGCTTTCTTT